The rows below give T cell receptor beta chains drawn from one sample of a study of shared clonotypes between healthy human individuals. Only in-frame clones appear in the TCRdb table, and some are missing; sequencing was by immunoSEQ multiplex PCR. The sample includes about 980,000 clones, around 80% of them seen just once. Sequences were obtained from memory CD4+ T cells sorted from blood. The receptors come from a man aged 18 to 29 in good health. CDR3s include the opening cysteine and the closing phenylalanine or tryptophan. D genes are given only for firm matches. Clone size appears in some rows only: once, few, many, or a class for an expanded clone.

d_gene,abundance,v_gene,j_gene,CDR3nt,CDR3aa
NA,once,TRBV2,TRBJ1-5,TGTGCCAGCAACTCCGGACTGAATAGCAATCAGCCCCAGCATTTT,CASNSGLNSNQPQHF
NA,NA,TRBV5-1,TRBJ1-4,TGCGCCAGCAGCGGGGGTGGGCCTAATGAAAAACTGTTTTTT,CASSGGGPNEKLFF
NA,NA,TRBV7-2,TRBJ1-2,TGTGCCAGCAGCTTAGGAGGCAGAGTTAACTATGGCTACACCTTC,CASSLGGRVNYGYTF
NA,NA,TRBV7-9,TRBJ1-3,TGTGCCAGCAGCCTCCTCCTCGGAAACACCATATATTTT,CASSLLLGNTIYF
NA,once,TRBV2,TRBJ2-3,TGTGCCAGCAAACGTAAGATACCAGATACGCAGTATTTT,CASKRKIPDTQYF
NA,once,TRBV11-2,TRBJ1-1,TGTGCCAGCAGCTTAGAGGCGGGGCAAACCACTGAAGCTTTCTTT,CASSLEAGQTTEAFF
TRBD1,NA,TRBV18,TRBJ2-7,TGTGCCAGCTCACCAGGCCTGATCGGACAGGGCGTCGGCGAGCAGTACTTC,CASSPGLIGQGVGEQYF
NA,NA,TRBV6-5,TRBJ2-1,TGTGCCAGCAGTTTCGATAGCTACAATGAGCAGTTCTTC,CASSFDSYNEQFF
NA,NA,TRBV7-2,TRBJ2-2,TGTGCCAGCAGCTCAAATACCGGGGAGCTGTTTTTT,CASSSNTGELFF
NA,NA,TRBV27,TRBJ2-7,TGTGCCAGCAGTTTCACATCAACCTCAGGCTTCGAGCAGTACTTC,CASSFTSTSGFEQYF
NA,NA,TRBV7-2,TRBJ1-2,TGTGCCAGCAGCTTAGCAGGCCAGGTGTACTATGGCTACACCTTC,CASSLAGQVYYGYTF
TRBD2,NA,TRBV7-6,TRBJ2-3,TGTGCCAGCAGCCCACTTCAGCGGGGAAGCACAGATACGCAGTATTTT,CASSPLQRGSTDTQYF
TRBD1,NA,TRBV6-5,TRBJ1-1,TGTGCCAGCAGCCCCTGGGGACAGGGCACTGAAGCTTTCTTT,CASSPWGQGTEAFF